A selection of T cell receptor beta chains follows, all from one sample in a study of blood T cell repertoires in COVID-19. Sequencing used immunoSEQ multiplex PCR; TCRdb keeps in-frame clones, though not all of them. The profile shows fewer than 70,000 clones, more than 65% of them singletons. Sequencing used peripheral blood. The receptors come from an older woman with acute or convalescent COVID-19. The CDR3 runs from the conserved cysteine through the conserved F or W. Each record gives: J gene, V gene, D gene, CDR3 DNA, CDR3 protein. The D gene is left open where the match is weak.

J gene: TRBJ2-7
V gene: TRBV19
D gene: .
CDR3 DNA: TGTGCCAGTAGTTTAATTTCAGGCTCCGACGAGCAGTACTTC
CDR3 protein: CASSLISGSDEQYF

J gene: TRBJ1-6
V gene: TRBV11-2
D gene: .
CDR3 DNA: TGTGCCAGCAGCTTGGGTCACGGGTCAGGGTCACCCCTCCACTTT
CDR3 protein: CASSLGHGSGSPLHF

J gene: TRBJ1-1
V gene: TRBV5-1
D gene: TRBD1
CDR3 DNA: TGCGCCAGCATACAGGGGGATTCCACTGAAGCTTTCTTT
CDR3 protein: CASIQGDSTEAFF

J gene: TRBJ2-4
V gene: TRBV6-1
D gene: TRBD2
CDR3 DNA: TGTGCCAGCAGTGTCGGGACTAGCGGGGGGAGGTGGAACATTCAGTACTTC
CDR3 protein: CASSVGTSGGRWNIQYF

J gene: TRBJ1-5
V gene: TRBV3-1/TRBV3-2
D gene: .
CDR3 DNA: TGTGCCAGCAGCCAAACGTCAGGGGGCAATCAGCCCCAGCATTTT
CDR3 protein: CASSQTSGGNQPQHF

J gene: TRBJ1-1
V gene: TRBV19
D gene: TRBD1
CDR3 DNA: TGTGCCAGCCGGGACAGGGTTTCTGAAGCTTTCTTT
CDR3 protein: CASRDRVSEAFF

J gene: TRBJ2-3
V gene: TRBV7-2
D gene: TRBD2
CDR3 DNA: TGTGCCAGCAGTCCCTCTAGCGGGGGAGACGATACGCAGTATTTT
CDR3 protein: CASSPSSGGDDTQYF

J gene: TRBJ2-2
V gene: TRBV6-5
D gene: TRBD1
CDR3 DNA: TGTGCCAGCAGACGGGGACAGGCGAACACCGGGGAGCTGTTTTTT
CDR3 protein: CASRRGQANTGELFF

J gene: TRBJ2-7
V gene: TRBV30
D gene: .
CDR3 DNA: TGTGCCTGGAGTGTAGGGGGGGCCTCCTACGAGCAGTACTTC
CDR3 protein: CAWSVGGASYEQYF

J gene: TRBJ2-3
V gene: TRBV5-4
D gene: TRBD2
CDR3 DNA: TGTGCCAGCAGCTTGCTGCGGGGGAGCACAGATACGCAGTATTTT
CDR3 protein: CASSLLRGSTDTQYF

J gene: TRBJ1-2
V gene: TRBV6-5
D gene: .
CDR3 DNA: TGTGCCAGCAGACTTTCCGGGGGGTATGGCTACACCTTC
CDR3 protein: CASRLSGGYGYTF

J gene: TRBJ1-2
V gene: TRBV19
D gene: .
CDR3 DNA: TGTGCCAGTAGTGAGGGCAGGCGAGTATATGGCTACACCTTC
CDR3 protein: CASSEGRRVYGYTF

J gene: TRBJ1-5
V gene: TRBV19
D gene: TRBD1
CDR3 DNA: TGTGCCAGTAGTAGGACAGGGGTTACTGGCAATCAGCCCCAGCATTTT
CDR3 protein: CASSRTGVTGNQPQHF

J gene: TRBJ2-1
V gene: TRBV12-5
D gene: .
CDR3 DNA: TGTGCTAGTGGTTTTGGGTTCAGGACTGCTAATGAGCAGTTCTTC
CDR3 protein: CASGFGFRTANEQFF

J gene: TRBJ2-7
V gene: TRBV11-3
D gene: .
CDR3 DNA: TGTGCCAGCAGCTTAGTGTTCCAGGCCATTAACACCTACGAGCAGTACTTC
CDR3 protein: CASSLVFQAINTYEQYF